Listed below are T cell receptor beta chains from one sample, sequenced in a study of tissue T cells after allogeneic stem cell transplantation. Generated by immunoSEQ multiplex PCR, the TCRdb table keeps only in-frame clones and is missing some. The table includes approximately 30,000 clones, roughly 85% detected once. The sample in question was blood, obtained before transplantation. Receptors originate from a woman aged 18-55 years who later had graft-versus-host disease after an allogeneic stem cell transplant. The CDR3 runs from the conserved cysteine through the conserved F or W.

j_gene: TRBJ1-1; v_gene: TRBV4-1; CDR3aa: CASSLPRGSSTEAFF
j_gene: TRBJ2-7; v_gene: TRBV11-2; CDR3aa: CASSLGPTDTYEQYF
j_gene: TRBJ1-5; v_gene: TRBV27; CDR3aa: CASSLGADNQPQHF
j_gene: TRBJ2-2; v_gene: TRBV2; CDR3aa: CASSGVAGGGGELFF
j_gene: TRBJ1-2; v_gene: TRBV6-5; CDR3aa: CASSIQGGGYTF
j_gene: TRBJ2-1; v_gene: TRBV6-2/TRBV6-3; CDR3aa: CASSYSRGAHNEQFF
j_gene: TRBJ1-5; v_gene: TRBV3-1/TRBV3-2; CDR3aa: CASSQGQGGLWQPQHF
j_gene: TRBJ2-5; v_gene: TRBV6-2/TRBV6-3; CDR3aa: CASSYVARQETQYF
j_gene: TRBJ1-1; v_gene: TRBV27; CDR3aa: CASIMDRGAHTEAFF
j_gene: TRBJ1-2; v_gene: TRBV5-5; CDR3aa: CASSPDSNYGYTF
j_gene: TRBJ2-1; v_gene: TRBV5-5; CDR3aa: CASSFERGEQFF
j_gene: TRBJ1-1; v_gene: TRBV12-3/TRBV12-4; CDR3aa: CASRTDGAAFF
j_gene: TRBJ1-6; v_gene: TRBV7-3; CDR3aa: CASSPRGRRGSLHF
j_gene: TRBJ2-7; v_gene: TRBV4-1; CDR3aa: CASSQGDRGPSSYEQYF
j_gene: TRBJ2-7; v_gene: TRBV3-1/TRBV3-2; CDR3aa: CASSHLSYEQYF